The entry that follows covers one T cell receptor (beta chain) sequence. Its specificity is not known. The data were taken from a study of cytomegalovirus exposure and HLA in healthy donors. TCRdb's table, derived via immunoSEQ multiplex PCR, lists solely in-frame clones and lacks some. This sample carries just over 20,000 clones, 95% to 97% of them seen once, and the ten largest clones take about a tenth. Germline lookup yields CDR1 MNHEY and CDR2 SMNVEV (reference sequence). The CDR3 is 17 amino acids. V gave up 5 bases and J gave up 5 bases, with 24 bases separating them. Study-wide points: Rarity held for most TCR sequences, but there were some public TCRs that occurred in many donors. Investigators reported some 150 TCR beta chains as tied to cytomegalovirus.

The chain carries TRBV27 and TRBJ2-5, with a possible D match to TRBD1 (6 bases). Sequenced input: PBMCs. The receptor comes from a young man in good health and CMV-seropositive. The CDR3 nucleotides are TGTGCCAGCAGTACCCGGACAGCCCCGGCGACCGGGGAGACCCAGTACTTC. It is translated as CASSTRTAPATGETQYF.